In this sample, the clone carrying this T cell receptor (beta chain) turned up many times. The data belong to a study of T cells in Graves' hyperthyroidism and ophthalmopathy. Researchers took RNA transcripts and amplified the TCR beta CDR3 regions from them. A set of HTBI primers served as the primers for a first-round RT-PCR of the TCR CDR3. TCRdb used MiXCR to reprocess the multiplex PCR reads, holding one entry per CDR3 protein. The table includes 560,000 or so distinct CDR3 sequences, about 43% detected once. The receptor comes from a woman under 30 with Graves' hyperthyroidism. The sequencing sample was made of peripheral blood or thyroid tissue (not recorded which).

The CDR3, as DNA: TGTGCCAGCAGTGAATATAGGGGGGAAGGGGATAATTCACCCCTCCACTTT. It yields the protein CASSEYRGEGDNSPLHF. The chain combines TRBV25-1 with TRBJ1-6; tentative D call: TRBD1 (6 bases). Germline CDR1 reads MGHDK; CDR2 reads SYGVNS. The CDR3 loop spans 17 amino acids. V was trimmed by 0 bases and J by 5 bases, leaving 14 bases between them.